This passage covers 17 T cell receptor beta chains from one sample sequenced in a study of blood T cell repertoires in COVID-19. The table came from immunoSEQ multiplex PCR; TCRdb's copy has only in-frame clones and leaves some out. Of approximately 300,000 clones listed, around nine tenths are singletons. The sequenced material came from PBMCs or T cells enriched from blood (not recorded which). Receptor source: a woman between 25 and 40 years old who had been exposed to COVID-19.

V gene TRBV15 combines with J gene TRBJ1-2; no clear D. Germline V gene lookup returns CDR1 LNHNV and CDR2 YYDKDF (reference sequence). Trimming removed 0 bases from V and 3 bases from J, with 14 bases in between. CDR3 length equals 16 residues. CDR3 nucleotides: TGTGCCACCAGCAGAGAACTCGCGGGTGGCTACTATGGCTACACCTTC. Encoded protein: CATSRELAGGYYGYTF.

The CDR3 DNA sequence: TGTGCCAGCAGTCAGACAGGGTCGGCCAATGAGCAGTTCTTC. Translation gives CASSQTGSANEQFF. The V gene is TRBV6-5, the J gene TRBJ2-1; 7 nucleotides agree with TRBD1. Germline trimming cut 5 bases from V and 6 bases from J; bases unmatched to any gene: 7. The CDR3 totals 14 residues. CDR1 is MNHEY and CDR2 is SVGAGI in the germline V gene.

This CDR3 reads CASSESKLFPLYGYTF. The CDR3, as DNA: TGCGCCAGCAGTGAGTCGAAACTATTCCCTTTGTATGGCTACACCTTC. The chain combines TRBV10-2 with TRBJ1-2; no clear D. The CDR3 covers 16 residues. The germline CDR1 and CDR2 sequences are WSHSY and SAAADI. V was pared by 0 bases and J by 5 bases, with 16 bases between.

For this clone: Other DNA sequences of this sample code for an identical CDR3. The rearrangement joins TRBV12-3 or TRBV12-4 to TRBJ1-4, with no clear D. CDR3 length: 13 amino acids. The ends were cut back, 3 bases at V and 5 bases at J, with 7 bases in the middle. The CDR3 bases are TGTGCCAGCAGTTTGCGGGGAAATGAAAAACTGTTTTTT. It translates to CASSLRGNEKLFF.

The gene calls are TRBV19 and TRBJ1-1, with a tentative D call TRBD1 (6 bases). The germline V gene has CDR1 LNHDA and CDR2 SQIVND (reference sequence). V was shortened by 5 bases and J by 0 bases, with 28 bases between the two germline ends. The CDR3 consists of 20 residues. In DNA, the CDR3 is TGTGCCAGTAGTTTGTCCGGGTCGTCTCCCTTTACAGGGATGAACACTGAAGCTTTCTTT. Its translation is CASSLSGSSPFTGMNTEAFF.

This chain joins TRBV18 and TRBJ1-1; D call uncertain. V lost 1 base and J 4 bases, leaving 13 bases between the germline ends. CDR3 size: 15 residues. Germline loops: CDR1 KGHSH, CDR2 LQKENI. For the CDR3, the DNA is TGTGCCAGCTCACCACAAGGGAGTGGGCTCACTGAAGCTTTCTTT. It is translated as CASSPQGSGLTEAFF.

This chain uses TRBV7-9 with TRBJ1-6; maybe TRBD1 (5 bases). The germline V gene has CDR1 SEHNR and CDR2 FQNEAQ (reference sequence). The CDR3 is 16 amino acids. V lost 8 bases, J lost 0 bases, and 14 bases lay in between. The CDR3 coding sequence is TGTGCCAGCTCCAGCGGGGGGAGCTCCTATAATTCACCCCTCCACTTT. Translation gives CASSSGGSSYNSPLHF. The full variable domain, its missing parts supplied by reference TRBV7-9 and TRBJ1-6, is DTGVSQNPRHKITKRGQNVTFRCDPISEHNRLYWYRQTLGQGPEFLTYFQNEAQLEKSRLLSDRFSAERPKGSFSTLEIQRTEQGDSAMYLCASSSGGSSYNSPLHFGNGTRLTVT.

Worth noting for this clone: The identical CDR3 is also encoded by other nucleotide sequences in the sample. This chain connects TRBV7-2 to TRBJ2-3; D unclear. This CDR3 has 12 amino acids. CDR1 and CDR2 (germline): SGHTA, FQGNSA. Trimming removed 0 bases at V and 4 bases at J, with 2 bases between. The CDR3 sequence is CASSLAADTQYF. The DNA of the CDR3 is TGTGCCAGCAGCTTAGCCGCAGATACGCAGTATTTT.

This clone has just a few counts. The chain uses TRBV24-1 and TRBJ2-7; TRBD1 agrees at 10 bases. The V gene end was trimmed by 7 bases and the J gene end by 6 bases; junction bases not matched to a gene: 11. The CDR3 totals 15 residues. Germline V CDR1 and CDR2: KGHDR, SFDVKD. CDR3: CATRIRDRGFCEQYF. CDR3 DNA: TGTGCCACCAGGATCCGGGACAGGGGTTTTTGCGAGCAGTACTTC.

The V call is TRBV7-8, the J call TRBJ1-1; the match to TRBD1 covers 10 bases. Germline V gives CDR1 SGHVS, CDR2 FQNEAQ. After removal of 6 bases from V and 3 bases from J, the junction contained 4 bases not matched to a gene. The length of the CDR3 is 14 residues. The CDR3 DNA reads TGTGCCAGCAGGGCCGGGACAGGGGACACTGAAGCTTTCTTT. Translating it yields CASRAGTGDTEAFF. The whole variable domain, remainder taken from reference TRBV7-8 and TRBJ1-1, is GAGVSQSPRYKVAKRGQDVALRCDPISGHVSLFWYQQALGQGPEFLTYFQNEAQLDKSGLPSDRFFAERPEGSVSTLKIQRTQQEDSAVYLCASRAGTGDTEAFFGQGTRLTVV.

CDR3 region: CASSSPGLHRYEQYF. CDR3 nucleotides: TGTGCCAGCAGTTCTCCAGGGTTGCATCGCTACGAGCAGTACTTC. The chain couples TRBV6-2 or TRBV6-3 to TRBJ2-7; tentative D call: TRBD1 (5 bases). V was pared by 4 bases and J by 3 bases, with 16 bases between. Germline V CDR1 and CDR2: MNHEY, SVGEGT. The CDR3 loop spans 15 amino acids.

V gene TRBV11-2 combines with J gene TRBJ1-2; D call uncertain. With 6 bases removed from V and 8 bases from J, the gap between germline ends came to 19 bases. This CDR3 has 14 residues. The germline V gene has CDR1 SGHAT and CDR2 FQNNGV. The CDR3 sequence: CASRLEPRKDGYTF. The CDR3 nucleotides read TGTGCCAGCAGACTAGAACCCCGGAAAGACGGCTACACCTTC.

CDR3 DNA sequence: TGTGCCAGCAGCCTAACACCGGGACAGGTCGCCTACGAGCAGTACTTC. Encoded protein: CASSLTPGQVAYEQYF. The V and J genes are TRBV5-6 and TRBJ2-7, with TRBD1 matching 8 bases. The trim removed 4 bases at V and 2 bases at J, leaving 11 bases unmatched. Germline assignment: CDR1 SGHDT and CDR2 YYEEEE. The CDR3 is 16 residues long.

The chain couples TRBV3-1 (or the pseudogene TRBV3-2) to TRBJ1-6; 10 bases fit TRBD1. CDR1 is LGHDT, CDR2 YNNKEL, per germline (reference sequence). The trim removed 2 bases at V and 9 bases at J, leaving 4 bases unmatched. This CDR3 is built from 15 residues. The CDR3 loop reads CASSQRDRGVSPLHF. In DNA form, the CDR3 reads TGTGCCAGCAGCCAACGGGACAGGGGAGTTTCACCCCTCCACTTT.

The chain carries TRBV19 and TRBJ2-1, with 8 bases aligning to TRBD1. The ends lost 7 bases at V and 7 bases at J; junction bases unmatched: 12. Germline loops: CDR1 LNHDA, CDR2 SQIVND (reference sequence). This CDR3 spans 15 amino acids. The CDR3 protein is CASKKGGQGRNEQFF. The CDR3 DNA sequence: TGTGCCAGTAAAAAAGGTGGACAGGGACGGAATGAGCAGTTCTTC.

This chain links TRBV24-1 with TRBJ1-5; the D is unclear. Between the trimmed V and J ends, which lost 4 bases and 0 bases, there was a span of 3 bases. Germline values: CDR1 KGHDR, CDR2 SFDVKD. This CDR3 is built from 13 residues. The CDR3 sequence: CATSEYSNQPQHF. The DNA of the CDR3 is TGTGCCACCAGTGAGTATAGCAATCAGCCCCAGCATTTT.

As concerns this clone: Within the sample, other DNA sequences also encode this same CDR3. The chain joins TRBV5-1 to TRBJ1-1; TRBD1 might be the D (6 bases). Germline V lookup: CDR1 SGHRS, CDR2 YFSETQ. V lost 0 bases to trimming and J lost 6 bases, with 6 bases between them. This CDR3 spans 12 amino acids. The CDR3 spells CASSLGGPEAFF. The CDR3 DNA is TGCGCCAGCAGCTTGGGGGGGCCTGAAGCTTTCTTT. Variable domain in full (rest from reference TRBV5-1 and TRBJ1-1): KAGVTQTPRYLIKTRGQQVTLSCSPISGHRSVSWYQQTPGQGLQFLFEYFSETQRNKGNFPGRFSGRQFSNSRSEMNVSTLELGDSALYLCASSLGGPEAFFGQGTRLTVV.